This T cell receptor beta chain was recovered during a study of blood T cell repertoires in COVID-19. Background on the study: There were acute and convalescent COVID-19 samples, and they came from the United States, Italy and Spain. Sample material is recorded as cDNA or gDNA derived from T cells, B-cell-depleted T cells, or PBMCs.

CDR1 is SGHRS and CDR2 is YFSETQ in the germline V gene. The CDR3 extends over 16 amino acids. Trimming took 3 bases from V and 5 from J; bases not matched to a gene: 7. As handled by the study authors: Quantification of nucleated cells was approximated via reference gene primer amplification. Data came from immunoSEQ multiplex PCR; TCRdb stores just in-frame clones and leaves some out. The V and J calls and clone size come from that table; D and trimming were worked out from the DNA. The repertoire has some 100,000 clones, about 81% of them found once; the top ten carry around 15%. This TCR was sampled from a woman in her fifties or sixties with acute or convalescent COVID-19. The V gene is TRBV5-1, the J gene TRBJ2-1; 11 nucleotides agree with TRBD2. The sequenced material came from peripheral blood. DNA of the CDR3: TGCGCCAGCAGCTCCAACCTAGCGGGGGGACACAATGAGCAGTTCTTC. It specifies CASSSNLAGGHNEQFF.